This TCR beta chain derives from a study of neoadjuvant anti-PD-1 for oral cavity cancer. Across the whole study: Around day 43, patients without progression received a fourth nivolumab dose before surgery.

Trimming took 4 bases from V and 5 from J, leaving 6 bases between them. This CDR3 is built from 12 residues. The V gene's germline CDR1 is SEHNR and CDR2 FQNEAQ (reference sequence). The time point here: after neoadjuvant nivolumab, at surgical resection. This clone was seen once. Clones were read by immunoSEQ multiplex PCR, and TCRdb kept only the in-frame ones, dropping some. The sample yields about 72,000 clones, 70% to 90% seen once. Sequenced here: PBMCs, sampled after nivolumab (anti-PD-1) treatment. This sequence was found in a person aged 35-80 years with oral cavity squamous cell carcinoma. The chain carries TRBV7-9 and TRBJ2-1; D may be TRBD2 (6 bases). Written as DNA, the CDR3 is TGTGCCAGCAGCTCTAGCGACAATGAGCAGTTCTTC. Its translation: CASSSSDNEQFF.